These T cell receptor beta chains were read from a single sample in a study of technical replicates of blood from several donors. TCRdb keeps only in-frame clones here, not all; method: immunoSEQ multiplex PCR. The data show 62,000 or so clones, 70% to 90% seen once. Sample: PBMCs. These receptors came from a human donor in good health. Some clones in this sample may be carry-over from other donors' samples. CDR3s include the opening cysteine and the closing phenylalanine or tryptophan. D genes are given only for firm matches. Clone size is shown for a subset of rows, as once, few, many or a class of expanded clone.

abundance,v_gene,j_gene,d_gene,CDR3nt,CDR3aa
-,TRBV10-1,TRBJ1-1,TRBD1,TGCGCCATTCCGCTTTACAGGGGAAAAGCTGAAGCTTTCTTT,CAIPLYRGKAEAFF
-,TRBV18,TRBJ2-1,-,TGTGCCAGCTCGCAACAAGACAATGAGCAGTTCTTC,CASSQQDNEQFF
-,TRBV30,TRBJ1-5,TRBD1,TGTGCCTGGAGTCCGGGACAGGGCTCTCAGCCCCAGCATTTT,CAWSPGQGSQPQHF
-,TRBV5-1,TRBJ1-2,TRBD1,TGCGCCAGCAGCTTAACAGGGGCGGTTGGCTACACCTTC,CASSLTGAVGYTF
-,TRBV30,TRBJ1-2,TRBD1,TGTGCCTGGAGTGTAAGAGGGGGCGCGGAAGGCTACACCTTC,CAWSVRGGAEGYTF
-,TRBV6-4,TRBJ2-2,-,TGTGCCAGCAGTGACTATATCACCGGGGAGCTGTTTTTT,CASSDYITGELFF
few,TRBV9,TRBJ1-6,-,TGTGCCAGCAGCGTAGTGGACAGCGGATCCTCACCCCTCCACTTT,CASSVVDSGSSPLHF
few,TRBV18,TRBJ1-1,-,TGTGCCAGCTCACCACGAACGTTCCCAGAAAGTGAAGCTTTCTTT,CASSPRTFPESEAFF
-,TRBV5-1,TRBJ2-7,TRBD2,TGCGCCAGCAGCTTGGGTGCGACTAGCGGCTACGAGCAGTACTTC,CASSLGATSGYEQYF
-,TRBV7-9,TRBJ2-7,-,TGTGCCAGCAGCTTGCCGGGTCCCCAGGAGCAGTACTTC,CASSLPGPQEQYF
-,TRBV9,TRBJ2-1,TRBD1,TGTGCCAGCAGCGTACAGGGGGCCGGCAATGAGCAGTTCTTC,CASSVQGAGNEQFF
-,TRBV7-8,TRBJ2-1,TRBD1,TGTGCCAGCAGCCTCTCGACAGGGTTCTACAATGAGCAGTTCTTC,CASSLSTGFYNEQFF
-,TRBV7-2,TRBJ2-5,-,TGTGCCAGCAGCGGGCGGGCACCCGAGACCCAGTACTTC,CASSGRAPETQYF
few,TRBV4-3,TRBJ2-7,-,TGCGCCAGCAGCCAAGATGGCCGGGGAACCTACGAGCAGTACTTC,CASSQDGRGTYEQYF
once,TRBV5-1,TRBJ2-5,TRBD2,TGCGCCAGCAGCTCAGCCGGGACTAGCGGGAGTGAGACCCAGTACTTC,CASSSAGTSGSETQYF
-,TRBV1,TRBJ2-1,-,TGCACCAGCAGCCAAGGAATAGGACTAGCGGGTAGGGATGAGCAGTTCTTC,CTSSQGIGLAGRDEQFF
-,TRBV7-9,TRBJ1-2,-,TGTGCCAGCAGCCCACCGGGACAAAACTATGGCTACACCTTC,CASSPPGQNYGYTF
-,TRBV11-2,TRBJ2-3,-,TGTGCCAGCAGCTCCGTCGACGCGGCTACGCAGTATTTT,CASSSVDAATQYF
few,TRBV6-5,TRBJ2-3,-,TGTGCCAGCAGTTACACATTCCAAGATACGCAGTATTTT,CASSYTFQDTQYF
-,TRBV4-1,TRBJ2-3,-,TGCGCCAGCAGTCCAAGCTGGCGGGGGCTCGGCACGCAGTATTTT,CASSPSWRGLGTQYF
-,TRBV2,TRBJ1-5,TRBD1,TGTGCCAGCAGTGGGCAGGGGGCCCATCAGCCCCAGCATTTT,CASSGQGAHQPQHF
once,TRBV7-8,TRBJ2-5,TRBD2,TGTGCCAGCAGCTTAATGGGACTAGACCAAGAGACCCAGTACTTC,CASSLMGLDQETQYF
-,TRBV5-1,TRBJ2-2,TRBD1,TGCGCCAGCAGCCGAAGACAGGGGGTCGGGGAGCTGTTTTTT,CASSRRQGVGELFF
-,TRBV7-2,TRBJ1-2,-,TGTGCCAGCAGCTTAATGGACAGAGGATTGGGGTTTGGCTACACCTTC,CASSLMDRGLGFGYTF
-,TRBV30,TRBJ2-7,TRBD1,TGTGCCTGGAGTCTACGGGACAGGGACCACGAGCAGTACTTC,CAWSLRDRDHEQYF
-,TRBV18,TRBJ1-6,-,TGTGCCAGCTCACCATTCGGGGTTGGCGCACCCCTCCACTTT,CASSPFGVGAPLHF
-,TRBV2,TRBJ2-5,TRBD2,TGTGCCAGCAGTGACCTAGGGACTAGCGGGGAGACCCAGTACTTC,CASSDLGTSGETQYF
-,TRBV6-5,TRBJ2-7,-,TGTGCCAGCAGTTACTCCGGGTTATCCTACGAGCAGTACTTC,CASSYSGLSYEQYF